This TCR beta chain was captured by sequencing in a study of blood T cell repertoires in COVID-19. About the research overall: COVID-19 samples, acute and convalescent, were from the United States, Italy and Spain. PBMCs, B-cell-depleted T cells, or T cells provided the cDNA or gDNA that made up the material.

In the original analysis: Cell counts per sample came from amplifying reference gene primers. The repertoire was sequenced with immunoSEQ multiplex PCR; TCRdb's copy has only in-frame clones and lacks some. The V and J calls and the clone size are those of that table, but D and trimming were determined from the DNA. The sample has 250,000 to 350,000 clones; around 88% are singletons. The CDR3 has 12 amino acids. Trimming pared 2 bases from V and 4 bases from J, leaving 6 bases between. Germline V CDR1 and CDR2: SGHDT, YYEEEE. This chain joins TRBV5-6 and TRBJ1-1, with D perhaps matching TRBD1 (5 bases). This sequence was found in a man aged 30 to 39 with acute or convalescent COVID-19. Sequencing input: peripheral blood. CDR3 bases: TGTGCCAGCAGCTTAGGGGTCACTGAAGCTTTCTTT. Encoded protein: CASSLGVTEAFF. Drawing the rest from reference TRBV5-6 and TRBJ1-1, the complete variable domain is DAGVTQSPTHLIKTRGQQVTLRCSPKSGHDTVSWYQQALGQGPQFIFQYYEEEERQRGNFPDRFSGHQFPNYSSELNVNALLLGDSALYLCASSLGVTEAFFGQGTRLTVV.